The 22 T cell receptor beta chains listed next were all sequenced from one sample in a study of cytomegalovirus exposure and HLA in healthy donors. Some clones are missing from TCRdb's copy, which holds only in-frame ones; the method was immunoSEQ multiplex PCR. The repertoire holds 150,000 to 200,000 clones, with roughly 95% as singletons. Sequencing was carried out using PBMCs. All receptors derive from a woman aged 18 to 35 in good health and CMV-seronegative.

The chain links TRBV4-3 to TRBJ2-7; D perhaps matches TRBD2 (5 bases). V was shortened by 4 bases and J by 4 bases, with 14 bases between the two germline ends. The germline gives CDR1 LGHNA, CDR2 YSLEER. CDR3 length equals 14 residues. CDR3 nucleotides: TGCGCCAGCAGCCGAAGTGACGGGAATTACGAGCAGTACTTC. It translates to CASSRSDGNYEQYF.

The chain uses TRBV4-2 and TRBJ2-3, with 8 bases identical to TRBD1. The CDR3 is made up of 16 amino acids. Germline CDR1 and CDR2: LGHNA and YNFKEQ. V gave up 0 bases and J gave up 1 base; unmatched junction bases: 3. CDR3 DNA sequence: TGTGCCAGCAGCCAAGAAGGGGGACAGGGCACAGATACGCAGTATTTT. Its translation: CASSQEGGQGTDTQYF.

CDR3 sequence reads: CASSFVSEGYYEQYF. The CDR3, as DNA: TGTGCCAGCAGCTTTGTGTCGGAGGGGTACTACGAGCAGTACTTC. The rearrangement joins TRBV7-8 to TRBJ2-7, with D possibly being TRBD2 (6 bases). Trimming left V 3 bases short and J 3 bases short, with 15 bases between. Germline CDR1 reads SGHVS; CDR2 reads FQNEAQ. The CDR3 spans 15 residues.

The J gene is TRBJ1-5, the V gene TRBV7-8; no reliable D call. Trimming shortened V by 2 bases and J by 4 bases, and 6 bases separated the two germline ends. CDR1 is SGHVS and CDR2 is FQNEAQ in the germline V gene. The CDR3 is 13 amino acids. The CDR3 DNA sequence: TGTGCCAGCAGCTTATATCGGAATCAGCCCCAGCATTTT. It specifies CASSLYRNQPQHF.

The chain joins TRBV7-2 to TRBJ1-1; no clear D. Germline assignment: CDR1 SGHTA and CDR2 FQGNSA. The CDR3 is 15 amino acids. V was shortened by 2 bases and J by 0 bases, with 10 bases between the two germline ends. CDR3 region: CASSLHGGMNTEAFF. The CDR3 bases are TGTGCCAGCAGCTTACACGGCGGCATGAACACTGAAGCTTTCTTT.

This chain connects TRBV19 to TRBJ1-6; D not resolved. The V end was cut by 5 bases, the J end by 2 bases, with 13 bases between. This CDR3 is 16 amino acids long. The V gene's germline CDR1 is LNHDA and CDR2 SQIVND (reference sequence). CDR3 in DNA: TGTGCCAGTAGTCTCCAAAAGACTCCCTATAATTCACCCCTCCACTTT. Translated, it gives CASSLQKTPYNSPLHF.

The rearrangement joins TRBV5-1 to TRBJ1-2; D not certain. Germline V gives CDR1 SGHRS, CDR2 YFSETQ. The CDR3 totals 13 residues. V dropped 4 bases and J dropped 5 bases, with 12 bases sitting between them. The CDR3 loop is CASSEVSGYGYTF. The CDR3, as DNA: TGCGCCAGCAGCGAGGTCTCGGGGTATGGCTACACCTTC.

On this clone itself: The junction shows a germline mismatch at one end, possibly a read error. Other DNA variants within this sample encode the same CDR3. This chain links TRBV5-1 with TRBJ1-1; TRBD1 aligns across 7 bases. CDR1 is SGHRS, CDR2 YFSETQ, per germline. The length of the CDR3 is 15 residues. CDR3 bases: TGCGCCAGCAGTTTGGGTGCAGGGGGGAACACTGAAGCTTTCTTT. Amino acid sequence: CASSLGAGGNTEAFF.

The chain links TRBV10-2 to TRBJ1-1, with 8 bases lining up with TRBD1. This CDR3 spans 16 amino acids. The junction had 11 bases not matched to a gene; V was cut back by 4 bases and J by 4 bases. The germline V gene has CDR1 WSHSY and CDR2 SAAADI. The CDR3 bases are TGCGCCAGCAGTGGCGTTGGACAGGGAGTTTTCACTGAAGCTTTCTTT. It specifies CASSGVGQGVFTEAFF.

This chain joins TRBV18 and TRBJ1-1; D might be TRBD1 (5 bases). This CDR3 is built from 13 residues. CDR1 KGHSH and CDR2 LQKENI come from the germline V gene. V was cut by 2 bases and J by 1 base, with 5 bases left in between. The CDR3 here is CASSPGANTEAFF. CDR3 coding DNA: TGTGCCAGCTCACCAGGGGCGAACACTGAAGCTTTCTTT.

This clone appeared once. The sample holds other DNA sequences that translate to the same CDR3. The chain links TRBV6-6 to TRBJ2-7; TRBD1 aligns across 7 bases. Trimming at V came to 6 bases and at J to 0 bases, leaving 2 bases not matched to a gene. The CDR3 is made up of 13 amino acids. Germline V gene data show CDR1 as MNHNY and CDR2 as SVGAGI (reference sequence). The CDR3 region is CASSWDSSYEQYF. The CDR3 DNA reads TGTGCCAGCAGCTGGGACAGCTCCTACGAGCAGTACTTC.

The chain couples TRBV6-1 to TRBJ1-6, with D possibly matching TRBD1 (5 bases). CDR3 length: 12 amino acids. Germline V gives CDR1 MNHNS, CDR2 SASEGT. The germline V and J ends were trimmed by 6 bases and 13 bases, with 13 bases remaining between them. The CDR3 loop is CASSPGFGPLHF. For the CDR3, the DNA is TGTGCCAGCAGCCCAGGGTTTGGGCCCCTCCACTTT.

This clone was seen once. The chain links TRBV27 to TRBJ2-3, with D perhaps matching TRBD2 (6 bases). The CDR3 covers 19 residues. Deletions cut 5 bases from V and 1 base from J, with 25 bases between. The germline gives CDR1 MNHEY, CDR2 SMNVEV (reference sequence). For the CDR3, the DNA is TGTGCCAGCAGTCAGAAGAGACAGTGGAGGGTCGGAGGCACAGATACGCAGTATTTT. Encoded protein: CASSQKRQWRVGGTDTQYF.

The rearrangement links TRBV5-1 to TRBJ1-6; 8 bases align to TRBD1. The CDR3 consists of 18 residues. Losses at the gene ends were 4 bases for V and 0 bases for J; bases not matched to a gene: 9. In germline, CDR1 is SGHRS, CDR2 YFSETQ. The CDR3 bases are TGCGCCAGCAGCATCAATGACAGGGGCAGCTCCTATAATTCACCCCTCCACTTT. Protein sequence: CASSINDRGSSYNSPLHF.

The chain combines TRBV30 with TRBJ2-7, with 8 bases fitting TRBD1. The CDR3 is 15 amino acids. Trimming took 2 bases from V and 0 from J; bases not matched to a gene: 6. Germline V gene lookup returns CDR1 GTSNPN and CDR2 SVGIG (reference sequence). The CDR3 DNA reads TGTGCCTGGAGTTCAGGGGACAGGTTCTCCTACGAGCAGTACTTC. Its protein product is CAWSSGDRFSYEQYF. Based on the CDR3 plus reference TRBV30 and TRBJ2-7, the full variable domain is SQTIHQWPATLVQPVGSPLSLECTVEGTSNPNLYWYRQAAGRGLQLLFYSVGIGQISSEVPQNLSASRPQDRQFILSSKKLLLSDSGFYLCAWSSGDRFSYEQYFGPGTRLTVT.

The V gene is TRBV7-2, the J gene TRBJ1-2, with 8 positions matching TRBD1. Germline V gene data show CDR1 as SGHTA and CDR2 as FQGNSA. The CDR3 is 15 residues long. J gave up 7 bases and V 6 bases, and 13 bases lay outside the gene matches. The CDR3 spells CASRAPGTGSSGYTF. Here the CDR3 DNA reads TGTGCCAGCAGAGCCCCCGGGACAGGAAGCTCTGGCTACACCTTC.

The chain carries TRBV27 and TRBJ1-4, with 9 positions matching TRBD1. The junction had 8 bases not matched to a gene; V was cut back by 4 bases and J by 5 bases. This CDR3 region has 16 residues. Germline lookup yields CDR1 MNHEY and CDR2 SMNVEV (reference sequence). CDR3 DNA: TGTGCCAGCAGTTCGGAACAGGGGGCGACGAATGAAAAACTGTTTTTT. It translates to CASSSEQGATNEKLFF.

The V gene is TRBV5-4, the J gene TRBJ2-1, with 10 nucleotides matching TRBD2. Germline V lookup: CDR1 SGHNT, CDR2 YYREEE (reference sequence). J gave up 6 bases and V 6 bases, and 9 bases lay outside the gene matches. This CDR3 spans 15 amino acids. The CDR3 sequence is CASTKSGGAGNEQFF. The CDR3 DNA reads TGTGCCAGCACAAAGAGCGGGGGGGCTGGCAATGAGCAGTTCTTC.

The chain employs TRBV7-8 and TRBJ2-3, with a tentative D call TRBD2 (6 bases). In germline, CDR1 is SGHVS, CDR2 FQNEAQ. V was pared by 7 bases and J by 2 bases, with 19 bases between. CDR3 length: 16 amino acids. CDR3 DNA: TGTGCCAGCATCCGCCTGGGAGGATTGGCCACAGATACGCAGTATTTT. Residues: CASIRLGGLATDTQYF.

J is TRBJ1-5 and V is TRBV7-6; D is uncertain. Per germline, CDR1 SGHVS and CDR2 FNYEAQ. The CDR3 has 15 residues. The germline V and J ends were trimmed by 2 bases and 0 bases, with 8 bases remaining between them. DNA of the CDR3: TGTGCCAGCAGCTTAAACAGCTATAGCAATCAGCCCCAGCATTTT. Translated: CASSLNSYSNQPQHF. Filled out from reference TRBV7-6 and TRBJ1-5, the complete variable domain reads GAGVSQSPRYKVTKRGQDVALRCDPISGHVSLYWYRQALGQGPEFLTYFNYEAQQDKSGLPNDRFSAERPEGSISTLTIQRTEQRDSAMYRCASSLNSYSNQPQHFGDGTRLSIL.

The rearrangement links TRBV19 to TRBJ2-1, with D possibly matching TRBD2 (6 bases). The germline V gene encodes CDR1 LNHDA and CDR2 SQIVND (reference sequence). The CDR3 totals 14 residues. Trimming shortened V by 2 bases and J by 5 bases, and 10 bases separated the two germline ends. The CDR3 DNA reads as TGTGCCAGTAGTATAAACGGGGGAAACAATGAGCAGTTCTTC. Protein product: CASSINGGNNEQFF.

The V and J genes are TRBV6-5 and TRBJ1-1; TRBD1 might be the D (5 bases). V lost 0 bases, J lost 5 bases, and 10 bases lay in between. CDR1 is MNHEY and CDR2 is SVGAGI in the germline V gene. The CDR3 covers 14 residues. In DNA, the CDR3 is TGTGCCAGCAGTTACTCGTCGGGGGGTACTGAAGCTTTCTTT. Amino acid sequence: CASSYSSGGTEAFF.